This T cell receptor (beta chain) was captured in a study of Ad26.COV2.S vaccination and SARS-CoV-2 variants. The CDR3 is 12 amino acids. Germline loops: CDR1 SQVTM, CDR2 ANQGSEA. V trimming: 4 bases; J trimming: 10 bases; junction bases outside the gene matches: 6. Treatment meaning: 15 to 20 received Ad26.COV2.S at low or high dose, single or two shots; about 5 received placebo; per-sample allocation not given. Day 63 following the first vaccine or placebo injection was when the samples were taken. The method was immunoSEQ multiplex PCR; TCRdb's version includes in-frame clones alone and lacks a portion of them. The sample yields 500,000 or so clones, 89% seen once.

The clonotype originates from a person aged 18-60 years who received the Ad26.COV2.S COVID-19 vaccine or a placebo. The source material was peripheral blood, sampled in a trial of Ad26.COV2.S vaccine versus placebo. The rearrangement joins TRBV29-1 to TRBJ2-1, with TRBD1 matching 8 bases. CDR3 bases: TGCAGCGTTGCGGCCCGGACAGGGGAGCAGTTCTTC. This encodes CSVAARTGEQFF.